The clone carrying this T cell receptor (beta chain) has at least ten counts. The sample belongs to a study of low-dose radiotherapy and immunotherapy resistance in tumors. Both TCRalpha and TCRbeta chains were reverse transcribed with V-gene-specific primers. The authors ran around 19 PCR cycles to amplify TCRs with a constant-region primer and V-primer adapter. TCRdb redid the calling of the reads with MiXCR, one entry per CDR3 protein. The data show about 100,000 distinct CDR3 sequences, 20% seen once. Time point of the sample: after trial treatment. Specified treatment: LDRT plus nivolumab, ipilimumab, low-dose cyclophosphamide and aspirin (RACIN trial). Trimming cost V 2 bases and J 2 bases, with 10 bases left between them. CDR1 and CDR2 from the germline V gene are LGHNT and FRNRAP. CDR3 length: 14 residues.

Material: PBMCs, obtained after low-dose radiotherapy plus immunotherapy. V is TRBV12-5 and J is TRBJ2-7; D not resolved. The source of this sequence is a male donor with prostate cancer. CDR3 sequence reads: CASGLTLTPYEQYF. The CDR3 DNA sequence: TGTGCTAGTGGTTTGACCCTGACACCCTACGAGCAGTACTTC.